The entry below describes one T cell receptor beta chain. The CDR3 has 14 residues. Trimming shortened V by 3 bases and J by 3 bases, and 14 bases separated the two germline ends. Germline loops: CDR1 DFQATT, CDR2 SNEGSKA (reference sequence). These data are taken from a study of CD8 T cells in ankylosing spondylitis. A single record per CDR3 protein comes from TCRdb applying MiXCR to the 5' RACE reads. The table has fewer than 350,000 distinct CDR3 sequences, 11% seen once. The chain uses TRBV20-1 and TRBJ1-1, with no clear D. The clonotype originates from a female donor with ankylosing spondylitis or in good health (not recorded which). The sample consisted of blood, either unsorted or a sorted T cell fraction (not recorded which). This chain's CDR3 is CSARVWEVYTEAFF. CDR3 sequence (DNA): TGCAGTGCTAGGGTCTGGGAGGTATACACTGAAGCTTTCTTT.